This T cell receptor beta chain emerged from a study of T cell responses to AZD1222 COVID-19 vaccine. Study-level results: Spike as a whole was targeted by vaccine-associated CD4 TCRs, dominant at 160-218 and 743-854. Two AZD1222 doses significantly raised spike-specific TCR breadth and depth over controls. Most donors were white British, females outnumbered males, and clonal diversity was possibly underestimated.

V was clipped by 0 bases and J by 3 bases, with 12 bases between them. CDR1 and CDR2 (germline): GTSNPN, SVGIG (reference sequence). This CDR3 comprises 14 residues. With respect to this clone: What it recognizes is unknown.

Sequenced by immunoSEQ multiplex PCR; TCRdb stores in-frame clones only, minus some. The sample spans about 140,000 clones; the ten largest clones claim over 2%. Material for sequencing was peripheral blood. The rearrangement uses TRBV30 and TRBJ2-7; either TRBD1 or TRBD2 may fit D (6 bases each). The sequence was obtained from an adult in good health. The CDR3 coding sequence is TGTGCCTGGAGTGTACCACAGGGACTCTACGAGCAGTACTTC. Its protein is CAWSVPQGLYEQYF.